Listed below are T cell receptor beta chains from one sample, sequenced in a study of blood T cell repertoires in COVID-19. Assay used: immunoSEQ multiplex PCR; TCRdb lists only in-frame clones, some missing. The sample lists some 45,000 clones, about four fifths seen once, with less than 25% in the top ten. The specimen sequenced was peripheral blood. These receptors were collected from a woman aged 55-75 years with acute or convalescent COVID-19. The CDR3 runs from the conserved cysteine through the conserved F or W. Each record gives: clone size, V gene, CDR3 length, D gene, J gene, CDR3 protein, CDR3 DNA. The D gene is left open where the match is weak. Size is stated for part of the rows, as once, few or many counts, or as a class when the clone is expanded.

clone_size: -; v_call: TRBV3-1/TRBV3-2; cdr3_length: 17; d_call: -; j_call: TRBJ2-7; cdr3_aa: CASSQGHRALFSYEQYF; cdr3_nt: TGTGCCAGCAGCCAAGGGCACAGGGCCTTATTCTCCTACGAGCAGTACTTC
clone_size: -; v_call: TRBV4-2; cdr3_length: 15; d_call: -; j_call: TRBJ1-4; cdr3_aa: CASSQASGINEKLFF; cdr3_nt: TGTGCCAGCAGCCAAGCATCCGGGATTAATGAAAAACTGTTTTTT
clone_size: few; v_call: TRBV12-5; cdr3_length: 14; d_call: -; j_call: TRBJ1-1; cdr3_aa: CASGRSGRGTEAFF; cdr3_nt: TGTGCTAGTGGCCGATCCGGGAGGGGAACTGAAGCTTTCTTT
clone_size: -; v_call: TRBV6-5; cdr3_length: 14; d_call: TRBD1; j_call: TRBJ2-7; cdr3_aa: CASSSDRGPYEQYF; cdr3_nt: TGTGCCAGCAGTTCTGACAGGGGGCCCTACGAGCAGTACTTC
clone_size: -; v_call: TRBV3-1/TRBV3-2; cdr3_length: 15; d_call: -; j_call: TRBJ1-5; cdr3_aa: CASSQDGKSNQPQHF; cdr3_nt: TGTGCCAGCAGCCAAGACGGGAAGAGCAATCAGCCCCAGCATTTT
clone_size: -; v_call: TRBV27; cdr3_length: 13; d_call: -; j_call: TRBJ2-7; cdr3_aa: CASRGVMGGEQYF; cdr3_nt: TGTGCCAGCAGAGGGGTAATGGGTGGCGAGCAGTACTTC
clone_size: -; v_call: TRBV5-1; cdr3_length: 13; d_call: -; j_call: TRBJ2-7; cdr3_aa: CASSLARDYEQYF; cdr3_nt: TGCGCCAGCAGCTTGGCCAGGGACTACGAGCAGTACTTC
clone_size: -; v_call: TRBV18; cdr3_length: 13; d_call: -; j_call: TRBJ2-7; cdr3_aa: CASSPVRAQEQYF; cdr3_nt: TGTGCCAGCTCACCGGTGAGGGCTCAAGAGCAGTACTTC
clone_size: -; v_call: TRBV7-2; cdr3_length: 15; d_call: -; j_call: TRBJ2-1; cdr3_aa: CASSPGSYSYNEQFF; cdr3_nt: TGTGCCAGCAGCCCCGGGTCCTACTCCTACAATGAGCAGTTCTTC
clone_size: -; v_call: TRBV11-2; cdr3_length: 16; d_call: -; j_call: TRBJ1-1; cdr3_aa: CASSLKPGLRTPPGFF; cdr3_nt: TGTGCCAGCAGCCTCAAACCGGGTCTGAGAACCCCGCCGGGTTTCTTT
clone_size: once; v_call: TRBV7-9; cdr3_length: 14; d_call: -; j_call: TRBJ2-3; cdr3_aa: CASSYGQGTDTQYF; cdr3_nt: TGTGCCAGCAGCTATGGGCAAGGTACGGATACGCAGTATTTT
clone_size: -; v_call: TRBV2; cdr3_length: 16; d_call: TRBD1; j_call: TRBJ1-2; cdr3_aa: CASSSGQGTVDYGYTF; cdr3_nt: TGTGCCAGCAGCTCGGGACAGGGGACTGTTGACTATGGCTACACCTTC
clone_size: -; v_call: TRBV4-3; cdr3_length: 13; d_call: -; j_call: TRBJ2-5; cdr3_aa: CASSRDQGETQYF; cdr3_nt: TGCGCCAGCAGCCGGGATCAGGGGGAGACCCAGTACTTC
clone_size: -; v_call: TRBV11-2; cdr3_length: 16; d_call: -; j_call: TRBJ1-3; cdr3_aa: CASSRMTRRGGNTIYF; cdr3_nt: TGTGCCAGCAGCCGCATGACGAGGAGGGGAGGAAACACCATATATTTT
clone_size: -; v_call: TRBV6-6; cdr3_length: 17; d_call: TRBD2; j_call: TRBJ2-4; cdr3_aa: CASSPLTGGIAKNIQYF; cdr3_nt: TGTGCCAGCAGTCCCCTCACGGGGGGGATAGCCAAAAACATTCAGTACTTC
clone_size: -; v_call: TRBV10-3; cdr3_length: 16; d_call: TRBD1; j_call: TRBJ1-3; cdr3_aa: CAISEAQGAFGNTIYF; cdr3_nt: TGTGCCATCAGTGAAGCGCAGGGGGCATTTGGAAACACCATATATTTT
clone_size: -; v_call: TRBV5-4; cdr3_length: 14; d_call: -; j_call: TRBJ2-1; cdr3_aa: CASSFQGSFNEQFF; cdr3_nt: TGTGCCAGCAGCTTCCAGGGTAGTTTCAATGAGCAGTTCTTC
clone_size: -; v_call: TRBV21-1; cdr3_length: 17; d_call: -; j_call: TRBJ1-1; cdr3_aa: CASSFYREGALDTEAFF; cdr3_nt: TGTGCCAGCAGCTTCTACCGAGAGGGGGCGTTGGACACTGAAGCTTTCTTT
clone_size: -; v_call: TRBV7-3; cdr3_length: 16; d_call: -; j_call: TRBJ2-6; cdr3_aa: CASSLYSGAGANVLTF; cdr3_nt: TGTGCCAGCAGCTTATATAGCGGCGCTGGGGCCAACGTCCTGACTTTC
clone_size: -; v_call: TRBV6-2/TRBV6-3; cdr3_length: 15; d_call: -; j_call: TRBJ2-7; cdr3_aa: CASTYESASSYEQYF; cdr3_nt: TGTGCCAGCACTTACGAGTCTGCTAGCTCCTACGAGCAGTACTTC
clone_size: -; v_call: TRBV6-1; cdr3_length: 15; d_call: -; j_call: TRBJ2-1; cdr3_aa: CASSEHPGLYNEQFF; cdr3_nt: TGTGCCAGCAGTGAACACCCGGGACTTTACAATGAGCAGTTCTTC
clone_size: -; v_call: TRBV5-4; cdr3_length: 15; d_call: -; j_call: TRBJ2-2; cdr3_aa: CASRNRDTNTGELFF; cdr3_nt: TGTGCCAGCAGAAACCGGGACACCAACACCGGGGAGCTGTTTTTT
clone_size: -; v_call: TRBV7-2; cdr3_length: 15; d_call: -; j_call: TRBJ2-3; cdr3_aa: CASSLGDFQRDTQYF; cdr3_nt: TGTGCCAGCAGCTTAGGGGACTTCCAACGAGATACGCAGTATTTT
clone_size: -; v_call: TRBV30; cdr3_length: 15; d_call: TRBD1; j_call: TRBJ2-1; cdr3_aa: CAWAPGQGSLHEQFF; cdr3_nt: TGTGCCTGGGCCCCGGGACAGGGAAGTTTGCATGAGCAGTTCTTC
clone_size: -; v_call: TRBV29-1; cdr3_length: 12; d_call: -; j_call: TRBJ2-5; cdr3_aa: CSVCRDKETQYF; cdr3_nt: TGCAGCGTATGCAGGGATAAGGAGACCCAGTACTTC
clone_size: -; v_call: TRBV3-1/TRBV3-2; cdr3_length: 14; d_call: -; j_call: TRBJ1-5; cdr3_aa: CASSQESGGQPQHF; cdr3_nt: TGTGCCAGCAGCCAAGAAAGCGGGGGTCAGCCCCAGCATTTT
clone_size: -; v_call: TRBV12-3/TRBV12-4; cdr3_length: 13; d_call: -; j_call: TRBJ2-7; cdr3_aa: CASSFGTPYEQYF; cdr3_nt: TGTGCCAGCAGTTTTGGGACACCCTACGAGCAGTACTTC
clone_size: -; v_call: TRBV2; cdr3_length: 14; d_call: -; j_call: TRBJ1-5; cdr3_aa: CASSEGGGNQPQHF; cdr3_nt: TGTGCCAGCAGTGAGGGAGGAGGCAATCAGCCCCAGCATTTT
clone_size: -; v_call: TRBV4-3; cdr3_length: 14; d_call: TRBD1; j_call: TRBJ2-1; cdr3_aa: CASSPGQGNNEQFF; cdr3_nt: TGCGCCAGCAGCCCGGGACAGGGGAACAATGAGCAGTTCTTC
clone_size: -; v_call: TRBV24-1; cdr3_length: 13; d_call: TRBD2; j_call: TRBJ2-1; cdr3_aa: CATSPTGGLEQFF; cdr3_nt: TGTGCCACCAGTCCCACGGGGGGGCTTGAGCAGTTCTTC
clone_size: -; v_call: TRBV24-1; cdr3_length: 17; d_call: -; j_call: TRBJ2-4; cdr3_aa: CATRQGLCRSNKNIQYF; cdr3_nt: TGTGCCACCAGGCAGGGGCTGTGTAGGTCTAACAAAAACATTCAGTACTTC
clone_size: few; v_call: TRBV3-1/TRBV3-2; cdr3_length: 18; d_call: TRBD2; j_call: TRBJ2-2; cdr3_aa: CASSQEFGAGGNTGELFF; cdr3_nt: TGTGCCAGCAGCCAAGAATTCGGAGCGGGGGGTAACACCGGGGAGCTGTTTTTT
clone_size: once; v_call: TRBV30; cdr3_length: 11; d_call: -; j_call: TRBJ1-1; cdr3_aa: CAWSVGTEAFF; cdr3_nt: TGTGCCTGGAGTGTCGGGACTGAAGCTTTCTTT
clone_size: -; v_call: TRBV24-1; cdr3_length: 15; d_call: -; j_call: TRBJ2-5; cdr3_aa: CATSEGQGRLETQYF; cdr3_nt: TGTGCCACCAGTGAAGGGCAGGGGCGGTTAGAGACCCAGTACTTC
clone_size: once; v_call: TRBV12-3/TRBV12-4; cdr3_length: 12; d_call: -; j_call: TRBJ2-1; cdr3_aa: CASRGMGNEQFF; cdr3_nt: TGTGCCAGCAGGGGCATGGGCAATGAGCAGTTCTTC
clone_size: -; v_call: TRBV30; cdr3_length: 12; d_call: TRBD1; j_call: TRBJ1-1; cdr3_aa: CAWSQGDTEAFF; cdr3_nt: TGTGCCTGGAGTCAGGGGGACACTGAAGCTTTCTTT
clone_size: -; v_call: TRBV7-8; cdr3_length: 18; d_call: -; j_call: TRBJ1-3; cdr3_aa: CASSLGGGGAPPGNTIYF; cdr3_nt: TGTGCCAGCAGCTTAGGTGGAGGGGGGGCTCCCCCTGGAAACACCATATATTTT
clone_size: -; v_call: TRBV7-6; cdr3_length: 15; d_call: TRBD2; j_call: TRBJ2-1; cdr3_aa: CASSWTSGGAPEQFF; cdr3_nt: TGTGCCAGCAGCTGGACTAGCGGGGGGGCCCCTGAGCAGTTCTTC
clone_size: -; v_call: TRBV18; cdr3_length: 13; d_call: -; j_call: TRBJ1-1; cdr3_aa: CAAGGGRNTEAFF; cdr3_nt: TGTGCCGCTGGGGGGGGAAGAAACACTGAAGCTTTCTTT
clone_size: -; v_call: TRBV11-2; cdr3_length: 15; d_call: -; j_call: TRBJ2-1; cdr3_aa: CASSLDRQVRNEQFF; cdr3_nt: TGTGCCAGCAGCTTAGATCGGCAGGTCAGGAATGAGCAGTTCTTC
clone_size: -; v_call: TRBV4-1; cdr3_length: 16; d_call: TRBD2; j_call: TRBJ2-3; cdr3_aa: CASSPGLAGALYTQYF; cdr3_nt: TGCGCCAGCAGCCCCGGACTAGCGGGGGCCCTATATACGCAGTATTTT
clone_size: few; v_call: TRBV9; cdr3_length: 12; d_call: -; j_call: TRBJ1-1; cdr3_aa: CASSVVQTEAFF; cdr3_nt: TGTGCCAGCAGCGTAGTACAGACTGAAGCTTTCTTT
clone_size: -; v_call: TRBV2; cdr3_length: 12; d_call: -; j_call: TRBJ2-7; cdr3_aa: CASSLSSYEQYF; cdr3_nt: TGTGCCAGCAGCCTAAGCTCCTACGAGCAGTACTTC
clone_size: -; v_call: TRBV19; cdr3_length: 13; d_call: -; j_call: TRBJ2-5; cdr3_aa: CASSITSYETQYF; cdr3_nt: TGTGCCAGTAGTATTACTAGTTACGAGACCCAGTACTTC
clone_size: -; v_call: TRBV24-1; cdr3_length: 16; d_call: -; j_call: TRBJ1-5; cdr3_aa: CATSPTRLDSNQPQHF; cdr3_nt: TGTGCCACCAGCCCGACAAGGTTGGATAGCAATCAGCCCCAGCATTTT
clone_size: -; v_call: TRBV7-2; cdr3_length: 13; d_call: TRBD1; j_call: TRBJ2-1; cdr3_aa: CASSLEGQGVKFF; cdr3_nt: TGTGCCAGCAGCTTGGAAGGACAGGGGGTCAAGTTCTTC
clone_size: -; v_call: TRBV5-1; cdr3_length: 15; d_call: -; j_call: TRBJ1-2; cdr3_aa: CASSPQHPEDYGYTF; cdr3_nt: TGCGCCAGCAGCCCGCAACACCCAGAGGACTATGGCTACACCTTC
clone_size: -; v_call: TRBV18; cdr3_length: 13; d_call: -; j_call: TRBJ1-1; cdr3_aa: CASSPGAHTEAFF; cdr3_nt: TGTGCCAGCTCACCAGGGGCGCACACTGAAGCTTTCTTT
clone_size: -; v_call: TRBV7-9; cdr3_length: 17; d_call: -; j_call: TRBJ2-3; cdr3_aa: CASSLAGDRSGTGTQYF; cdr3_nt: TGTGCCAGCAGCTTAGCGGGGGACAGGAGCGGGACAGGTACGCAGTATTTT
clone_size: -; v_call: TRBV29-1; cdr3_length: 13; d_call: -; j_call: TRBJ2-1; cdr3_aa: CSVEGHSRNEQFF; cdr3_nt: TGCAGCGTTGAAGGGCACTCCAGGAATGAGCAGTTCTTC
clone_size: -; v_call: TRBV11-1; cdr3_length: 15; d_call: TRBD1; j_call: TRBJ2-3; cdr3_aa: CASSRGQGNTDTQYF; cdr3_nt: TGTGCCAGCAGCCGGGGACAGGGAAACACAGATACGCAGTATTTT
clone_size: -; v_call: TRBV6-5; cdr3_length: 15; d_call: -; j_call: TRBJ1-2; cdr3_aa: CASRPGSGVRYGYTF; cdr3_nt: TGTGCCAGCAGACCGGGATCCGGAGTTCGGTATGGCTACACCTTC
clone_size: -; v_call: TRBV6-5; cdr3_length: 15; d_call: TRBD1; j_call: TRBJ1-2; cdr3_aa: CASTAGTGGFYGYTF; cdr3_nt: TGTGCCAGCACCGCCGGGACAGGGGGCTTCTATGGCTACACCTTC
clone_size: -; v_call: TRBV7-2; cdr3_length: 13; d_call: -; j_call: TRBJ2-7; cdr3_aa: CASTRWGAYEQYF; cdr3_nt: TGTGCCAGCACCCGCTGGGGAGCCTACGAGCAGTACTTC
clone_size: -; v_call: TRBV7-2; cdr3_length: 13; d_call: -; j_call: TRBJ2-1; cdr3_aa: CASSETGFNEQFF; cdr3_nt: TGTGCCAGCAGCGAAACAGGGTTCAATGAGCAGTTCTTC
clone_size: -; v_call: TRBV7-2; cdr3_length: 15; d_call: TRBD1; j_call: TRBJ1-1; cdr3_aa: CASSPTGVVNTEAFF; cdr3_nt: TGTGCCAGCAGCCCTACAGGGGTCGTGAACACTGAAGCTTTCTTT
clone_size: -; v_call: TRBV19; cdr3_length: 15; d_call: -; j_call: TRBJ1-3; cdr3_aa: CASSVEATAGNTIYF; cdr3_nt: TGTGCCAGTAGCGTTGAGGCTACTGCTGGAAACACCATATATTTT
clone_size: -; v_call: TRBV10-2; cdr3_length: 14; d_call: -; j_call: TRBJ2-1; cdr3_aa: CASFSPGLHNEQFF; cdr3_nt: TGCGCCAGCTTTTCTCCGGGACTTCACAATGAGCAGTTCTTC